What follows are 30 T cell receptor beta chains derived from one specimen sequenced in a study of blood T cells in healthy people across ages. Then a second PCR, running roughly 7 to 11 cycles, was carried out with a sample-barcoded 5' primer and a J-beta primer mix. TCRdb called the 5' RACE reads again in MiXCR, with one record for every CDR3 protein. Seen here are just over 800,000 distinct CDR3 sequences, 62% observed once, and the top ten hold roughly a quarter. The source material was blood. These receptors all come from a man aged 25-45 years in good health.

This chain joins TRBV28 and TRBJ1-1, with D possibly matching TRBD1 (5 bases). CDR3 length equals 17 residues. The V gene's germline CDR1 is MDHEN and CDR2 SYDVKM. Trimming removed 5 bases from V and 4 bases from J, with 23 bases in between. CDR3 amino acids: CASSPYRTVSGGTEAFF. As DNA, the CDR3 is TGTGCCAGCAGTCCTTACCGGACCGTCTCCGGGGGCACTGAAGCTTTCTTT.

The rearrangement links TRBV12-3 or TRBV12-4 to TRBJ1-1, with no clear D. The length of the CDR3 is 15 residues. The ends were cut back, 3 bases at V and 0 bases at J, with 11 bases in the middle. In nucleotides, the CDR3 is TGTGCCAGCAGTTTCCGACGGGAGCTGAACACTGAAGCTTTCTTT. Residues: CASSFRRELNTEAFF.

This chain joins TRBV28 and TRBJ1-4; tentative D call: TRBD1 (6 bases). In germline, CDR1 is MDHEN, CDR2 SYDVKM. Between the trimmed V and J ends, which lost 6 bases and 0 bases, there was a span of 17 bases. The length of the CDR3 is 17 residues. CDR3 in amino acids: CASSPGGSFATNEKLFF. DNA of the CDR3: TGTGCCAGCAGCCCGGGGGGCAGCTTTGCAACTAATGAAAAACTGTTTTTT.

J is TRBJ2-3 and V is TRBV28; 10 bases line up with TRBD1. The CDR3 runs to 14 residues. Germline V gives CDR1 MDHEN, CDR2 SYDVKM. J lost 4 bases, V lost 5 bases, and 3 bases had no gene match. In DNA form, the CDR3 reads TGTGCCAGCAGTCGGACAGGGGGGCCAGATACGCAGTATTTT. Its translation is CASSRTGGPDTQYF.

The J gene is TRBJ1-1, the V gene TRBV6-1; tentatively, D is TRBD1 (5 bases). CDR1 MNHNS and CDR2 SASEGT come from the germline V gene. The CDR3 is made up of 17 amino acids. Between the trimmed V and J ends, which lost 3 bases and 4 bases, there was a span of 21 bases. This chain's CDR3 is CASSEGRGTHTGTEAFF. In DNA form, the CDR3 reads TGTGCCAGCAGTGAGGGTCGTGGGACTCATACAGGCACTGAAGCTTTCTTT.

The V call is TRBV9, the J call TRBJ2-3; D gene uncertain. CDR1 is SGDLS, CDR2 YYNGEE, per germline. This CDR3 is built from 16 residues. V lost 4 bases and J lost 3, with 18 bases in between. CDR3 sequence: CASSPPRAVGTDTQYF. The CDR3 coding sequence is TGTGCCAGCAGCCCTCCTCGGGCCGTCGGTACAGATACGCAGTATTTT.

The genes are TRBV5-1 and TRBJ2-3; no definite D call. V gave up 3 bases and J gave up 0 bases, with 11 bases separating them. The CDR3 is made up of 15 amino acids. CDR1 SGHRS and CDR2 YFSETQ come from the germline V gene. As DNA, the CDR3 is TGCGCCAGCAGCTCGGGCATCGGTAGCACAGATACGCAGTATTTT. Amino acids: CASSSGIGSTDTQYF.

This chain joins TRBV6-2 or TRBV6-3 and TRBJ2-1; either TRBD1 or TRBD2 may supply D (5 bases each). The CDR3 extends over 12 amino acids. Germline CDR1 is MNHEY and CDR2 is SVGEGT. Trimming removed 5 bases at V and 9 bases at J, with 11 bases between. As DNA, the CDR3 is TGTGCCAGCAGTCCCCCGGGGCCTGAGCAGTTCTTC. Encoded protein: CASSPPGPEQFF.

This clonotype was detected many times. CDR3: CASSLHTDTQYF. DNA of the CDR3: TGTGCCAGCAGTCTTCATACAGATACGCAGTATTTT. The J gene is TRBJ2-3, the V gene TRBV7-6, with D unclear. The CDR3 runs 12 residues. Per germline, CDR1 SGHVS and CDR2 FNYEAQ. V dropped 6 bases and J dropped 3 bases, with 7 bases sitting between them.

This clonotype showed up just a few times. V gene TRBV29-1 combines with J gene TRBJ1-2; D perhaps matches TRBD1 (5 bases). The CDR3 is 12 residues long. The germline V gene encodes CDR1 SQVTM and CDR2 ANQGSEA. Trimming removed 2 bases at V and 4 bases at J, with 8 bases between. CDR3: CSVEQGSYGYTF. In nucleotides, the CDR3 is TGCAGCGTTGAACAGGGATCCTATGGCTACACCTTC.

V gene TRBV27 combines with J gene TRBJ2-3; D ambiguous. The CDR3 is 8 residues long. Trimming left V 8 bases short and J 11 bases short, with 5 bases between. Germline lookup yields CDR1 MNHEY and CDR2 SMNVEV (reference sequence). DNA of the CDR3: TGTGCCAGCCAAGGGCAGTATTTT. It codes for CASQGQYF.

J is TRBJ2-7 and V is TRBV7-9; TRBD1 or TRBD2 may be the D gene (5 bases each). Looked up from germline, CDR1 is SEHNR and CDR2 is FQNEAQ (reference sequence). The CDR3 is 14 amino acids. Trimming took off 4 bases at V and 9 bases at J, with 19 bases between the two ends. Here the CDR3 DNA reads TGTGCCAGCAGCTGGACGGGACCAGCCTCGGTGCAGTACTTC. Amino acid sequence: CASSWTGPASVQYF.

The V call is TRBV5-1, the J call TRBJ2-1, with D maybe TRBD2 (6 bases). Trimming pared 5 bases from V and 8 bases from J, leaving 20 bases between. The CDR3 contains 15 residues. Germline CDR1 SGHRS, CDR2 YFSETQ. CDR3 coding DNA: TGCGCCAGCAGAAGGGTCGGCGGGGAGGCCTATGAGCAGTTCTTC. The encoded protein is CASRRVGGEAYEQFF.

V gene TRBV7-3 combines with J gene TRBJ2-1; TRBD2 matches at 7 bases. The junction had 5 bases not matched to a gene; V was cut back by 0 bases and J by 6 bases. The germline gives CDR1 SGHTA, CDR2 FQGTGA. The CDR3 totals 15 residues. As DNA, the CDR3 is TGTGCCAGCAGCTTAACTAGGCTAGCGGCCAATGAGCAGTTCTTC. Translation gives CASSLTRLAANEQFF.

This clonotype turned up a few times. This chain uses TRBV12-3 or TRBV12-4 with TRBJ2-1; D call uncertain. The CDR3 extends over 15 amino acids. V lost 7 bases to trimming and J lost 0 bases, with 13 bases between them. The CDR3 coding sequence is TGTGCCAGCACCTCAGTCCGGAGCTCCTACAATGAGCAGTTCTTC. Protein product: CASTSVRSSYNEQFF.

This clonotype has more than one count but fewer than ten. This CDR3 reads CAISEYGDGYTF. The CDR3 region has the DNA TGTGCCATCAGTGAATACGGTGATGGCTACACCTTC. The chain is built from TRBV10-3 and TRBJ1-2, with D unclear. With 3 bases removed from V and 6 bases from J, the gap between germline ends came to 8 bases. The CDR3 extends over 12 amino acids. The V gene's germline CDR1 is ENHRY and CDR2 SYGVKD.

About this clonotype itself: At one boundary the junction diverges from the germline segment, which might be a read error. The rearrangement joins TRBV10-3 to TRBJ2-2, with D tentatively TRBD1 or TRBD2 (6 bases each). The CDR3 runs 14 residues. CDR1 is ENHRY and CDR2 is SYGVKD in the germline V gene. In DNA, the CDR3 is TGTGCCATCAGCAGGGGCTTAAACACCGGGGGGCTGTTTTTT. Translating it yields CAISRGLNTGGLFF.

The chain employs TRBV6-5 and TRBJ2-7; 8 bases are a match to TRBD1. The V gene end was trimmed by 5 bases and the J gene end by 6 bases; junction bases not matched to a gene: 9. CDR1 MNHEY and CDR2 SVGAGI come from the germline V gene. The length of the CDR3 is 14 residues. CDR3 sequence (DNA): TGTGCCAGCAGTACGACAGGGGCGCGGAGCGAGCAGTACTTC. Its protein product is CASSTTGARSEQYF.

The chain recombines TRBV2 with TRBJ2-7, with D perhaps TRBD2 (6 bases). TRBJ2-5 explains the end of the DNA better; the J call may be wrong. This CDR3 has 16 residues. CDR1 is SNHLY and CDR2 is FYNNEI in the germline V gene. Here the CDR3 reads CASSYGGVRERETQYF. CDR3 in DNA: TGTGCCAGCAGCTACGGGGGAGTAAGAGAGCGAGAGACCCAGTACTTC.

This CDR3 reads CASNRDGNQPQHF. The CDR3 nucleotides are TGTGCCAGTAACAGGGATGGCAATCAGCCCCAGCATTTT. The chain links TRBV7-9 to TRBJ1-5; possible D gene TRBD1, 6 bases. CDR1 is SEHNR and CDR2 is FQNEAQ in the germline V gene (reference sequence). Trimming stripped 9 bases from V and 2 bases from J, with 11 bases between. The CDR3 covers 13 residues.

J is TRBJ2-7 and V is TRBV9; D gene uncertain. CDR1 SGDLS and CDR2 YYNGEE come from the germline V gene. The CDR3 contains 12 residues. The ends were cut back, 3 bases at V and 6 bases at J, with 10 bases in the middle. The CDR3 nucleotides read TGTGCCAGCAGCGGCAGTGGTCCCGAGCAGTACTTC. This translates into CASSGSGPEQYF.

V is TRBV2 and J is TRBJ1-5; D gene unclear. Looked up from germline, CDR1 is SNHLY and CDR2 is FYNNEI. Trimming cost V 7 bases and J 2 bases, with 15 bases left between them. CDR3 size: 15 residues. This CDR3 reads CASNLEPYGNQPQHF. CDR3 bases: TGTGCCAGCAATCTGGAGCCCTATGGCAATCAGCCCCAGCATTTT. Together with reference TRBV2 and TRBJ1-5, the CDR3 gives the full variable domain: EPEVTQTPSHQVTQMGQEVILRCVPISNHLYFYWYRQILGQKVEFLVSFYNNEISEKSEIFDDQFSVERPDGSNFTLKIRSTKLEDSAMYFCASNLEPYGNQPQHFGDGTRLSIL.

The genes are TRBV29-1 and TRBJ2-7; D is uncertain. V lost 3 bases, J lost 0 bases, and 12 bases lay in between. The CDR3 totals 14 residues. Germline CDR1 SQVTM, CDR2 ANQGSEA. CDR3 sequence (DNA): TGCAGCGTTGAGCATTACGGCAGCTCCTACGAGCAGTACTTC. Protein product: CSVEHYGSSYEQYF.

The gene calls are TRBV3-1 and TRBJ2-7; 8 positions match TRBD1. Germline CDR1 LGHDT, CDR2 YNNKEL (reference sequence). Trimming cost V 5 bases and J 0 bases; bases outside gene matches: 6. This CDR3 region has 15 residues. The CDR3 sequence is CASSYLGQDSYEQYF. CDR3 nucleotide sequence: TGTGCCAGCAGCTACCTGGGACAGGACTCCTACGAGCAGTACTTC.

The CDR3 DNA reads as TGTGCCAGCAGCTCTAGAGGGGACAGGGACTATAGCTCCTACAATGAGCAGTTCTTC. Protein sequence: CASSSRGDRDYSSYNEQFF. J is TRBJ2-1 and V is TRBV9; TRBD1 agrees at 9 bases. Germline lookup yields CDR1 SGDLS and CDR2 YYNGEE. After removal of 4 bases from V and 0 bases from J, the junction contained 14 bases not matched to a gene. The CDR3 extends over 19 amino acids.

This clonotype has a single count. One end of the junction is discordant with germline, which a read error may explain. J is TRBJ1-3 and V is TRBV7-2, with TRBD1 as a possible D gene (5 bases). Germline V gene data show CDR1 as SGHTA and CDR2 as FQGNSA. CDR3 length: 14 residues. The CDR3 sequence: CASSRQSSGNTVYF. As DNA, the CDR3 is TGTGCCAGCAGCCGACAGAGCTCTGGAAACACCGTATATTTT.

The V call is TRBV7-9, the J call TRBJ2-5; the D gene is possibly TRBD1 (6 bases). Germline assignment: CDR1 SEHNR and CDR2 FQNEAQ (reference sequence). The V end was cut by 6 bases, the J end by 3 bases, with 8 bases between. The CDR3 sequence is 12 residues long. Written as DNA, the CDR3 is TGTGCCAGCAGGGGGACAAAAGAGACCCAGTACTTC. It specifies CASRGTKETQYF. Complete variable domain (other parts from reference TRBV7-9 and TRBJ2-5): DTGVSQNPRHKITKRGQNVTFRCDPISEHNRLYWYRQTLGQGPEFLTYFQNEAQLEKSRLLSDRFSAERPKGSFSTLEIQRTEQGDSAMYLCASRGTKETQYFGPGTRLLVL.

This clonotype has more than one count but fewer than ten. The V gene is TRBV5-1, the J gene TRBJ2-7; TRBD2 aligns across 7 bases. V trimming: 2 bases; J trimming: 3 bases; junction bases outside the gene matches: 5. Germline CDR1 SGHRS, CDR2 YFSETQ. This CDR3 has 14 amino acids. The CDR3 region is CASSFGRGNYEQYF. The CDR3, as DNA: TGCGCCAGCAGCTTCGGGCGGGGGAACTACGAGCAGTACTTC.

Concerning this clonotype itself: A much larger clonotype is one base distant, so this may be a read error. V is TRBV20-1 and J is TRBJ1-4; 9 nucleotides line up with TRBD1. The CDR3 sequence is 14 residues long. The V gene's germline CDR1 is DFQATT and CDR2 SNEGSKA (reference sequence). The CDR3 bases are TGCAGCGTCAACCCGGGACAGGGTAATGAAAAACTGTTTTTT. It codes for CSVNPGQGNEKLFF.

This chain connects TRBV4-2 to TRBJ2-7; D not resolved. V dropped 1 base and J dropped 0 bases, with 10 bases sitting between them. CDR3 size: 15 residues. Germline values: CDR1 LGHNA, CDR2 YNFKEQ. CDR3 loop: CASSQVWESSYEQYF. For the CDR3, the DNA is TGTGCCAGCAGCCAAGTGTGGGAAAGCTCCTACGAGCAGTACTTC.